This record covers a single TCR beta chain. Here immunoSEQ multiplex PCR was the method, and the copy in TCRdb shows in-frame clones only, minus some. The sample carries tens of thousands of clones, around 90% recorded once. This entry is derived from a study of PD-L1 blockade in urothelial cancer. Time point reported: pretreatment peripheral blood. Patients' urothelial carcinoma was locally advanced or metastatic. The material sequenced was PBMCs, taken around atezolizumab (anti-PD-L1) treatment. This sequence originates from a woman aged 55-70 years with urothelial cancer.

The CDR3 region has the DNA TGCAGCGTTCTTCGTTCGCAGGGTATCCACTATGGCTACACCTTC. This encodes CSVLRSQGIHYGYTF. The V gene is TRBV29-1, the J gene TRBJ1-2, with D perhaps matching TRBD1 (5 bases). V dropped 5 bases and J dropped 3 bases, with 19 bases sitting between them. The CDR3 runs 15 residues. CDR1 SQVTM and CDR2 ANQGSEA come from the germline V gene.